The rows below give T cell receptor beta chains drawn from one sample of a study of OX40 agonist ivuxolimab in advanced cancers. TCRdb's table, derived via immunoSEQ multiplex PCR, lists solely in-frame clones and lacks some. Of more than 50,000 clones in the sample, roughly 82% were seen once. This material consisted of CD4+ or CD8+ T cells sorted from blood, taken in a trial of the OX40 agonist ivuxolimab. The receptors originated from an adult with an advanced solid tumor such as melanoma, head and neck, liver or kidney cancer. CDR3s include the opening cysteine and the closing phenylalanine or tryptophan. The order of the fields is CDR3 length, D gene, clone size, J gene, V gene, CDR3 protein, CDR3 DNA. The D gene is left open where the match is weak. Some rows have no size entry. The others give once, few or many, or a class for an expanded clone.

length: 13; D: TRBD1; size: NA; J: TRBJ2-3; V: TRBV7-2; CDR3: CASSRNRGDTQYF; DNA: TGTGCCAGCAGCCGGAACAGGGGTGATACGCAGTATTTT
length: 16; D: TRBD2; size: NA; J: TRBJ2-3; V: TRBV9; CDR3: CASSVGPGLLTDTQYF; DNA: TGTGCCAGCAGCGTAGGTCCGGGACTACTCACAGATACGCAGTATTTT
length: 15; D: NA; size: NA; J: TRBJ2-2; V: TRBV5-1; CDR3: CASSLTVSNTGELFF; DNA: TGCGCCAGCAGCTTGACCGTTTCCAACACCGGGGAGCTGTTTTTT
length: 15; D: NA; size: NA; J: TRBJ1-1; V: TRBV7-2; CDR3: CARNSGGRKGTEAFF; DNA: TGTGCCAGAAACTCTGGGGGAAGGAAGGGCACTGAAGCTTTCTTT
length: 14; D: NA; size: NA; J: TRBJ1-5; V: TRBV19; CDR3: CASSIVSSNQPQHF; DNA: TGTGCCAGTAGTATAGTTAGTAGCAATCAGCCCCAGCATTTT
length: 15; D: TRBD1; size: NA; J: TRBJ1-4; V: TRBV6-6; CDR3: CASQERDRADEKLFF; DNA: TGTGCCAGCCAGGAACGGGACAGGGCTGATGAAAAACTGTTTTTT
length: 15; D: TRBD1; size: NA; J: TRBJ1-5; V: TRBV18; CDR3: CASSPPGTGGQPQHF; DNA: TGTGCCAGCTCACCACCGGGGACAGGGGGTCAGCCCCAGCATTTT
length: 13; D: NA; size: NA; J: TRBJ1-2; V: TRBV6-1; CDR3: CASSEQGTRGYTF; DNA: TGTGCCAGCAGTGAACAGGGAACTCGGGGCTACACCTTC
length: 16; D: TRBD1; size: NA; J: TRBJ2-7; V: TRBV19; CDR3: CASSQTGGTGAYEQYF; DNA: TGTGCCAGTAGCCAAACGGGCGGGACAGGGGCCTACGAGCAGTACTTC
length: 16; D: NA; size: NA; J: TRBJ2-5; V: TRBV7-2; CDR3: CASSLATGGDRETQYF; DNA: TGTGCCAGCAGCTTAGCGACGGGGGGCGATAGGGAGACCCAGTACTTC
length: 14; D: NA; size: NA; J: TRBJ2-5; V: TRBV5-1; CDR3: CASSLAGQGETQYF; DNA: TGCGCCAGCAGCTTGGCCGGACAAGGCGAGACCCAGTACTTC
length: 15; D: NA; size: NA; J: TRBJ2-5; V: TRBV5-1; CDR3: CASGSSGPVGETQYF; DNA: TGCGCCAGCGGATCCTCGGGGCCTGTAGGGGAGACCCAGTACTTC
length: 14; D: TRBD1; size: NA; J: TRBJ1-4; V: TRBV4-1; CDR3: CASSPQGANEKLFF; DNA: TGCGCCAGCAGCCCGCAGGGGGCTAATGAAAAACTGTTTTTT
length: 11; D: NA; size: NA; J: TRBJ2-1; V: TRBV19; CDR3: CASSAYNEQFF; DNA: TGTGCCAGTAGTGCTTACAATGAGCAGTTCTTC
length: 16; D: TRBD1; size: NA; J: TRBJ2-3; V: TRBV13; CDR3: CASSLRGQGNTDTQYF; DNA: TGTGCCAGCAGCTTGCGGGGACAGGGTAACACAGATACGCAGTATTTT
length: 17; D: TRBD2; size: NA; J: TRBJ2-3; V: TRBV5-1; CDR3: CASSLAPSGGMTDTQYF; DNA: TGCGCCAGCAGCTTGGCCCCTAGCGGGGGGATGACAGATACGCAGTATTTT
length: 12; D: NA; size: NA; J: TRBJ1-2; V: TRBV5-4; CDR3: CASSLGRDGYTF; DNA: TGTGCCAGCAGCTTGGGGCGAGATGGCTACACCTTC
length: 14; D: TRBD1; size: NA; J: TRBJ2-7; V: TRBV5-4; CDR3: CASSKDRGIYEQYF; DNA: TGTGCCAGCAGCAAAGACAGGGGTATCTACGAGCAGTACTTC
length: 17; D: NA; size: NA; J: TRBJ1-5; V: TRBV6-1; CDR3: CASSEAGGFRSNQPQHF; DNA: TGTGCCAGCAGTGAAGCGGGGGGATTTCGTAGCAATCAGCCCCAGCATTTT
length: 15; D: NA; size: NA; J: TRBJ2-5; V: TRBV11-2; CDR3: CASSPVGGGQETQYF; DNA: TGTGCCAGCAGCCCCGTAGGGGGGGGACAAGAGACCCAGTACTTC
length: 13; D: NA; size: NA; J: TRBJ1-5; V: TRBV11-1; CDR3: CASSTVKGQPQHF; DNA: TGTGCCAGCAGCACGGTGAAGGGGCAGCCCCAGCATTTT
length: 15; D: NA; size: NA; J: TRBJ1-3; V: TRBV7-9; CDR3: CASSRQTGSGNTIYF; DNA: TGTGCCAGCAGCCGACAGACAGGTTCTGGAAACACCATATATTTT
length: 16; D: NA; size: NA; J: TRBJ1-2; V: TRBV5-1; CDR3: CASSFGAGGGGYGYTF; DNA: TGCGCCAGCAGCTTTGGCGCGGGGGGCGGAGGCTATGGCTACACCTTC
length: 15; D: TRBD1; size: NA; J: TRBJ1-1; V: TRBV2; CDR3: CASKGQGAVNTEAFF; DNA: TGTGCCAGCAAGGGACAGGGGGCAGTGAACACTGAAGCTTTCTTT
length: 15; D: TRBD2; size: NA; J: TRBJ2-2; V: TRBV29-1; CDR3: CSVATSGGNTGELFF; DNA: TGCAGCGTTGCTACTAGCGGGGGCAACACCGGGGAGCTGTTTTTT
length: 14; D: NA; size: NA; J: TRBJ2-7; V: TRBV6-6; CDR3: CASSYSISGGEQYF; DNA: TGTGCCAGCAGTTACTCGATTTCCGGGGGCGAGCAGTACTTC
length: 13; D: NA; size: NA; J: TRBJ1-2; V: TRBV6-5; CDR3: CATRSTLNYGYTF; DNA: TGTGCCACACGATCGACATTGAACTATGGCTACACCTTC
length: 15; D: TRBD2; size: NA; J: TRBJ2-7; V: TRBV4-2; CDR3: CASSQASGGAFEQYF; DNA: TGTGCCAGCAGCCAGGCTAGCGGGGGGGCTTTCGAGCAGTACTTC
length: 13; D: NA; size: NA; J: TRBJ1-1; V: TRBV5-5; CDR3: CASSFSDGTEAFF; DNA: TGTGCCAGCAGTTTCTCCGATGGGACTGAAGCTTTCTTT
length: 16; D: NA; size: NA; J: TRBJ1-3; V: TRBV2; CDR3: CASTYTGGPPGNTIYF; DNA: TGTGCCAGCACCTATACGGGGGGCCCACCTGGAAACACCATATATTTT
length: 14; D: NA; size: NA; J: TRBJ2-5; V: TRBV19; CDR3: CASSIGGAYGTQYF; DNA: TGTGCCAGTAGTATAGGGGGGGCTTACGGGACCCAGTACTTC
length: 15; D: NA; size: NA; J: TRBJ2-5; V: TRBV2; CDR3: CASSEDETGYETQYF; DNA: TGTGCCAGCAGTGAAGACGAGACTGGGTACGAGACCCAGTACTTC
length: 15; D: NA; size: NA; J: TRBJ2-7; V: TRBV11-2; CDR3: CASSLVPGGTYEQYF; DNA: TGTGCCAGCAGCTTAGTACCCGGGGGCACCTACGAGCAGTACTTC
length: 14; D: TRBD1; size: NA; J: TRBJ2-7; V: TRBV5-8; CDR3: CASSLGQGSYEQYF; DNA: TGTGCCAGCAGCTTGGGACAGGGGTCCTACGAGCAGTACTTC
length: 13; D: TRBD1; size: NA; J: TRBJ1-4; V: TRBV28; CDR3: CASRRTGAVILFF; DNA: TGTGCCAGCAGACGAACAGGGGCGGTTATCCTGTTTTTT
length: 19; D: NA; size: NA; J: TRBJ2-1; V: TRBV12-1; CDR3: CASSPRLAGGQDSYNEQFF; DNA: TGTGCCAGCAGCCCTCGACTAGCGGGGGGGCAGGACTCCTACAATGAGCAGTTCTTC
length: 16; D: TRBD1; size: NA; J: TRBJ2-5; V: TRBV27; CDR3: CASSLRQGAEMETQYF; DNA: TGTGCCAGCAGTTTAAGACAGGGGGCGGAGATGGAGACCCAGTACTTC
length: 12; D: NA; size: once; J: TRBJ1-6; V: TRBV5-4; CDR3: CASQRPDSPLHF; DNA: TGTGCCAGCCAACGGCCGGATTCACCCCTCCACTTT
length: 16; D: NA; size: few; J: TRBJ1-3; V: TRBV6-6; CDR3: CASSYSHSLSGNTIYF; DNA: TGTGCCAGCAGTTACTCGCACAGTCTCTCTGGAAACACCATATATTTT
length: 14; D: NA; size: NA; J: TRBJ2-2; V: TRBV25-1; CDR3: CASRHASRSGELFF; DNA: TGTGCCAGCAGACATGCATCCAGATCCGGGGAGCTGTTTTTT
length: 13; D: TRBD1; size: once; J: TRBJ2-5; V: TRBV5-1; CDR3: CASSRGQGGAQYF; DNA: TGCGCCAGCAGCCGCGGACAGGGAGGTGCCCAGTACTTC
length: 15; D: NA; size: NA; J: TRBJ2-6; V: TRBV6-5; CDR3: CASKSSGVGANVLTF; DNA: TGTGCCAGCAAATCCTCCGGGGTGGGGGCCAACGTCCTGACTTTC
length: 18; D: NA; size: NA; J: TRBJ2-6; V: TRBV7-2; CDR3: CASSPLGRTGLGANVLTF; DNA: TGTGCCAGCAGCCCTTTAGGGCGAACGGGGCTCGGGGCCAACGTCCTGACTTTC
length: 14; D: NA; size: NA; J: TRBJ1-2; V: TRBV29-1; CDR3: CSVEAGRGGYGYTF; DNA: TGCAGCGTTGAAGCGGGCAGGGGTGGCTATGGCTACACCTTC
length: 15; D: TRBD1; size: NA; J: TRBJ1-2; V: TRBV6-1; CDR3: CASSQQGAQIYGYTF; DNA: TGTGCCAGCAGTCAACAGGGGGCTCAAATCTATGGCTACACCTTC
length: 17; D: NA; size: NA; J: TRBJ1-5; V: TRBV7-2; CDR3: CASSFVGRRTYGQPQHF; DNA: TGTGCCAGCAGCTTCGTAGGGCGGAGGACCTACGGTCAGCCCCAGCATTTT
length: 11; D: NA; size: NA; J: TRBJ1-1; V: TRBV6-6; CDR3: CASKFGSEAFF; DNA: TGTGCCAGCAAGTTTGGATCTGAAGCTTTCTTT
length: 16; D: NA; size: NA; J: TRBJ1-1; V: TRBV11-2; CDR3: CASSLEFGRRNTEAFF; DNA: TGTGCCAGCAGCTTAGAGTTTGGGCGCCGTAACACTGAAGCTTTCTTT
length: 15; D: TRBD1; size: NA; J: TRBJ2-5; V: TRBV19; CDR3: CASSEGQGARETQYF; DNA: TGTGCCAGTAGTGAGGGACAGGGGGCGAGGGAGACCCAGTACTTC
length: 15; D: NA; size: NA; J: TRBJ2-7; V: TRBV6-6; CDR3: CASFDGTRSSYEQYF; DNA: TGTGCCAGCTTCGACGGGACCCGTAGCTCCTACGAGCAGTACTTC
length: 15; D: NA; size: NA; J: TRBJ2-5; V: TRBV28; CDR3: CASSFPRQRTETQYF; DNA: TGTGCCAGCAGTTTCCCCCGACAGCGCACCGAGACCCAGTACTTC
length: 14; D: NA; size: NA; J: TRBJ2-7; V: TRBV12-5; CDR3: CASGIDRVRNEQYF; DNA: TGTGCTAGTGGTATCGACCGGGTTCGGAACGAGCAGTACTTC
length: 17; D: NA; size: NA; J: TRBJ2-7; V: TRBV19; CDR3: CASSIPLTRDGTYEQYF; DNA: TGTGCCAGTAGTATTCCCCTGACTAGAGATGGAACCTACGAGCAGTACTTC
length: 15; D: NA; size: NA; J: TRBJ2-1; V: TRBV5-1; CDR3: CASSGTGLTYNEQFF; DNA: TGCGCCAGCAGCGGAACGGGACTTACCTACAATGAGCAGTTCTTC